The text below deals with one T cell receptor beta chain. This clonotype was seen a few times. The clone's antigen remains unknown. The input lacks base qualities; no much larger clone sits a single base away. This sample is part of a study of identical twins (dated by TCRdb to 2015 to 2016). Notes on the research overall: To test whether fetal clonotypes persist, the study used deep sequencing on TCR alpha and beta repertoires from monozygotic twins, unrelated adults of various ages, and cord blood. To rule out contamination, replicate twin experiments were performed at different times with different library preparation protocols. Overall study results and their limits: Compared with coincidental sharing between unrelated individuals, out-of-frame TCR alpha sequences shared between twins had an excess of sequences with low generation probability. Zero-insertion analyses could be partly confounded by invariant T cells such as MAIT and iNKT, though diverse VJ usage argued against such confounding for most clonotypes. Abundant cord blood beta clonotypes had fewer insertions, young adult naive repertoires showed a similar but weaker trend, and memory repertoires showed no such trend. A weaker excess of twin sharing was found in beta out-of-frame sequences because the signal-to-noise ratio was lowered by fewer shared sequences. Conclusions relied on cross-sectional statistical analysis, since the same donors could not be followed over many years. Recombination models systematically underestimated out-of-frame TCR alpha sharing in monozygotic twins but agreed with sharing between unrelated individuals.

Library preparation employed 5' RACE. Data came from an Illumina HiSeq 2000. Template switching added a universal primer binding site, and the final cDNA carried a unique molecular identifier that allowed TCR cDNA molecules to be counted accurately. Specific primers in the conserved constant-segment region were used to synthesize first-strand cDNA for TCR alpha and beta chains. To control for contamination, each cDNA library was double barcoded with a SMART-Mk sample barcode plus Illumina barcodes. TruSeq adapter sequences and Illumina sample barcodes were added in two successive PCR steps. Sequencing of the TCR alpha and beta cDNA libraries was done on the Illumina HiSeq platform using custom primers. Per the authors' processing: MiGEC was used to process raw reads and extract unique molecular identifiers, and MiXCR was used to find CDR3 positions. Recombination models were inferred per individual with the repgenHMM and IGoR tools using an EM algorithm. Shared clonotypes were analyzed with the tcR package in R, and sharing was normalized by the product of cloneset sizes. To study raw recombination without the effects of thymic and clonal selection, out-of-frame nonproductive sequences were analyzed. TCRdb reworked the public reads: Q25 trimming with fastp, MiXCR clone assembly, productive beta chains retained. A single entry per CDR3 protein holds the most common genes and DNA from its merged rows. The V and J calls were not made by the authors but by TCRdb's processing. The sample table contains some 900,000 distinct CDR3 sequences; only one count was recorded for about 12% of them. 1.5% to 2% of the sample comes from the top ten.

CDR1 MNHEY and CDR2 SVGAGI are derived from the germline V gene. The germline ends are 13 bases apart after V is trimmed by 2 bases and J by 8 bases. Taken from cysteine to phenylalanine, the CDR3 has 14 residues. The CDR3 DNA has 42 bases and is translated from base 1. All donors were healthy Caucasians. The twin cohort comprised three pairs of female monozygotic twins, all aged roughly 18 to 30 years. Peripheral blood mononuclear cells were used as the source from which RNA for TCR libraries was isolated. The same data also went into a second study, on yellow fever vaccine responses in identical twins. Drawing on the second study: According to the authors, the vaccine-induced T cell response in identical twins seemed to be partly convergent and partly specific to each individual. The study precisely tracked vaccine-responding T cell clones in identical twins.

The sample consisted of PBMCs. The sequence came from a woman between 18 and 29 years old in good health. The sequence is built from TRBV6-5 and TRBJ2-1; the best D guess is TRBD1, with 6 bases matching. The CDR3 sequence is CASSYVSPGDEQFF. The DNA is as follows: TGTGCCAGCAGTTACGTCTCCCCAGGGGATGAGCAGTTCTTC.